This T cell receptor beta chain is drawn from a study of regulatory T cells in long-lasting Graves disease. Study overall: Graves' disease counted as persistent after over 5 years of antithyroid drugs with positive TSH receptor antibodies.

V dropped 10 bases and J dropped 8; count of bases not matched to a gene: 8. This CDR3 has 13 residues. To make TCR beta libraries, researchers used iRepertoire HTBI primers and Arm-PCR of CDR3 regions. Per the study methods: Gene usage covered around 62 TRBV and 14 to 15 TRBJ segments. MiXCR, applied by TCRdb to the multiplex PCR reads, yields one record per CDR3 protein. The V and J calls and clone size come from TCRdb's table, not from the authors' own analysis. The sample has over 250,000 distinct CDR3 sequences; under 25% are singletons. Time point here: persistent/refractory GD, antithyroid drugs over 5 years with positive TRAb. Construction of the TCR library relied on RNA isolated from PBMCs. Approximately 10-milliliter peripheral blood samples went into EDTA tubes.

The genes are TRBV12-3 or TRBV12-4 and TRBJ2-1; the match to TRBD2 covers 10 bases. The sample was peripheral blood mononuclear cells (PBMCs), taken when the disease was refractory, from a patient treated with antithyroid drugs. This receptor was identified in a female donor with Graves disease. CDR3 residues: CATLAGASDEQFF. The CDR3 nucleotides read TGTGCCACCCTAGCGGGAGCTTCCGATGAGCAGTTCTTC.